A selection of T cell receptor beta chains follows, all from one sample in a study of beta chain features in type 1 diabetes. The assay was immunoSEQ multiplex PCR, and TCRdb's table has in-frame clones only and misses some. The sample consists of around 710,000 clones, 9.5% to 15% of them appearing once. The sequenced sample was naive CD4+ T cells from blood. These receptors were obtained from a man in his thirties or forties with type 1 diabetes. Both conserved end residues are part of each CDR3. The D gene is left open where the match is weak. Not every row has a clone size; where given, it reads once, few, many or a size class.

j_gene,d_gene,len,v_gene,abundance,CDR3aa,CDR3nt
TRBJ1-2,-,13,TRBV18,-,CASSPPGNYGYTF,TGTGCCAGCTCACCCCCAGGGAACTATGGCTACACCTTC
TRBJ2-3,-,12,TRBV29-1,-,CSVESGADTQYF,TGCAGCGTTGAATCGGGGGCAGATACGCAGTATTTT
TRBJ2-2,TRBD1,13,TRBV28,-,CAINRGNAGELFF,TGTGCCATCAACAGGGGGAACGCCGGGGAGCTGTTTTTT
TRBJ1-5,-,14,TRBV7-9,-,CASSQQDRNQPQHF,TGTGCCAGCAGCCAACAAGACAGGAATCAGCCCCAGCATTTT
TRBJ2-3,TRBD1,15,TRBV14,-,CASSQGQGSTDTQYF,TGTGCCAGCAGCCAAGGACAGGGGAGCACAGATACGCAGTATTTT
TRBJ1-2,-,11,TRBV28,-,CAIWGNYGYTF,TGTGCCATCTGGGGTAACTATGGCTACACCTTC
TRBJ2-5,TRBD2,14,TRBV5-1,-,CASSPPTSGETQYF,TGCGCCAGCAGCCCCCCGACTAGCGGAGAGACCCAGTACTTC
TRBJ2-1,-,11,TRBV20-1,-,CSATKNNEQFF,TGCAGTGCTACAAAAAACAATGAGCAGTTCTTC
TRBJ1-2,TRBD1,15,TRBV6-1,few,CASSETGSESYGYTF,TGTGCCAGCAGTGAGACAGGGTCGGAGAGCTATGGCTACACCTTC
TRBJ2-2,-,12,TRBV5-4,few,CAGRVDTGELFF,TGTGCCGGTAGGGTGGACACCGGGGAGCTGTTTTTT
TRBJ1-1,TRBD1,16,TRBV7-2,few,CASSLNPTGLNTEAFF,TGTGCCAGCAGCTTAAACCCGACAGGGCTGAACACTGAAGCTTTCTTT
TRBJ2-3,-,13,TRBV7-9,-,CASSSSGTDTQYF,TGTGCCAGCAGTTCCTCTGGCACAGATACGCAGTATTTT
TRBJ2-1,TRBD1,14,TRBV19,few,CASSISDRGYEQFF,TGTGCCAGTAGTATAAGCGACAGGGGCTATGAGCAGTTCTTC
TRBJ1-2,-,12,TRBV9,few,CASSGPNYGYTF,TGTGCCAGCAGCGGCCCTAACTATGGCTACACCTTC
TRBJ2-5,-,13,TRBV5-8,few,CASSFGRRETQYF,TGTGCCAGCAGCTTTGGGCGGCGGGAGACCCAGTACTTC
TRBJ1-2,-,13,TRBV7-9,few,CASSRRSGNGYTF,TGTGCCAGCAGCCGCCGGTCGGGGAATGGCTACACCTTC
TRBJ2-5,TRBD2,17,TRBV5-1,-,CASRTDSGGGLWETQYF,TGCGCCAGCAGGACTGATTCGGGCGGGGGGCTATGGGAGACCCAGTACTTC
TRBJ2-7,-,15,TRBV2,few,CASRKDRLSSYEQYF,TGTGCCAGCAGGAAAGACAGGCTGAGCTCCTACGAGCAGTACTTC